This T cell receptor (beta chain) comes out of a study of CD8+ T cells in alopecia areata. Study overall: Patients in the study were on tofacitinib for 6 to 18 months, then off it for 6 months.

Study-level results: Shared TCR sequences were less clear between patients than in mice, possibly partly from HLA diversity.

Extraction and reverse transcription of RNA yielded cDNA as the sequencing template. TCRdb's table, derived via immunoSEQ multiplex PCR, lists solely in-frame clones and lacks some. The sample carries 150,000 to 250,000 clones, about three fifths recorded once. The sample's treatment: oral pan-JAK inhibitor, 5-10 mg twice daily. Peripheral blood samples and lesional scalp punch biopsies were obtained from alopecia areata patients. Germline V lookup: CDR1 GTSNPN, CDR2 SVGIG (reference sequence). There are 15 residues in the CDR3. Trimming pared 0 bases from V and 0 bases from J, leaving 9 bases between. As concerns this clone: The antigen remains unidentified.

The V and J genes are TRBV30 and TRBJ1-5, with D unclear. The TCR comes from a human donor with alopecia areata. The starting material was CD4+ T cells sorted from blood, obtained at week 4, from a patient treated with tofacitinib. CDR3 in DNA: TGTGCCTGGAGTGTACTCGGACGTAGCAATCAGCCCCAGCATTTT. Protein product: CAWSVLGRSNQPQHF.